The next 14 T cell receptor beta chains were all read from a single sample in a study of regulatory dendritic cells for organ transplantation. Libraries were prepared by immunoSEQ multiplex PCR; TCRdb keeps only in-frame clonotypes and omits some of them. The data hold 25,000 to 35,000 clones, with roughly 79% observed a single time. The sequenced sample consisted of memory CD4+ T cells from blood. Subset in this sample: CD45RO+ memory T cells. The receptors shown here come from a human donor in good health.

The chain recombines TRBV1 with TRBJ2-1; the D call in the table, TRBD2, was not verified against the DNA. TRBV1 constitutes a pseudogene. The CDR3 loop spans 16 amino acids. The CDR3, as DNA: TGCACCAGCAGCCATGCTAACGGGACTAGGTGTAATGAGCAGTTCTTC. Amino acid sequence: CTSSHANGTRCNEQFF.

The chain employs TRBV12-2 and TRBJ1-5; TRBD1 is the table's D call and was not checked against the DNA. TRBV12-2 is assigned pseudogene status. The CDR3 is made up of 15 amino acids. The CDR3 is CASRLGPGAGQPQHF. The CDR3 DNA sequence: TGTGCAAGTCGCTTGGGGCCAGGGGCCGGTCAGCCCCAGCATTTT.

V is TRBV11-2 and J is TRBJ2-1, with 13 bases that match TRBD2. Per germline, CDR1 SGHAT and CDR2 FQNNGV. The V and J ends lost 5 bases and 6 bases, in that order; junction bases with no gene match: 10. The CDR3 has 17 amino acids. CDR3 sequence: CASSPTVGTSGVNEQFF. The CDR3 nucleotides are TGTGCCAGCAGCCCGACGGTCGGGACTAGCGGGGTCAATGAGCAGTTCTTC.

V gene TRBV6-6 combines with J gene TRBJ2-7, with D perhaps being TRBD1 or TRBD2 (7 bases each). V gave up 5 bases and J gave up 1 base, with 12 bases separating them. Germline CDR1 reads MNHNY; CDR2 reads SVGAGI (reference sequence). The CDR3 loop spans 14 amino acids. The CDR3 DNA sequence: TGTGCCAGCAGTAACCAGGGGGGGTCCTACGAGCAGTACTTC. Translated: CASSNQGGSYEQYF.

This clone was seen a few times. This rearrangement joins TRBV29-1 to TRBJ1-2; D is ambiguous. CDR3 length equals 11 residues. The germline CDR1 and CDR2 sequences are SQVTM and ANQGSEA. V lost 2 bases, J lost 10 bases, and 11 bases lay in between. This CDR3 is CSVEWQTSYTF. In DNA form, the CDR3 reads TGCAGCGTTGAATGGCAGACCTCCTACACCTTC.

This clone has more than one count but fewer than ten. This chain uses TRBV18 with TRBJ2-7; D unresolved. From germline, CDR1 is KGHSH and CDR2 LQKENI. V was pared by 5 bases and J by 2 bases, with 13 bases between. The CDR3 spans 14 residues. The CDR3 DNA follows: TGTGCCAGCTCAACAAACTCTCTTACCTACGAGCAGTACTTC. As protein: CASSTNSLTYEQYF.

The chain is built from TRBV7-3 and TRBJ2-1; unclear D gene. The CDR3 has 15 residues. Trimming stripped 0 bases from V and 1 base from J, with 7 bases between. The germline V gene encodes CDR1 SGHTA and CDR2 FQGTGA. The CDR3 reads CASSLTPGSYNEQFF. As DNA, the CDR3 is TGTGCCAGCAGCTTAACCCCCGGGTCCTACAATGAGCAGTTCTTC.

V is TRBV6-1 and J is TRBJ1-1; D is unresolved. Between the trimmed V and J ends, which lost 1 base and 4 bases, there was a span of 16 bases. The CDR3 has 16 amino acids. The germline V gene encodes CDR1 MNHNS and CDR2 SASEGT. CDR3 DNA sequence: TGTGCCAGCAGTGAAGACCCCCAGGACTATATCACTGAAGCTTTCTTT. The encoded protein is CASSEDPQDYITEAFF.

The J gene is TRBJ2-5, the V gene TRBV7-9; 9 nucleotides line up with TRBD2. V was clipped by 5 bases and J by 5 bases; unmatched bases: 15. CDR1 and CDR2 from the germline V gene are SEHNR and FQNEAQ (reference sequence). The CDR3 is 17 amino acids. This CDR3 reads CASSPKTSGWGGETQYF. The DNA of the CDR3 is TGTGCCAGCAGCCCCAAGACTAGCGGTTGGGGCGGGGAGACCCAGTACTTC.

Here the CDR3 DNA reads TGTGCCACGGGACAGGGAACCCCTGGGGCCAACGTCCTGACTTTC. Translating it yields CATGQGTPGANVLTF. The chain has TRBV6-1 and TRBJ2-6, with 9 bases identical to TRBD1. This CDR3 contains 15 residues. The V and J ends lost 10 bases and 2 bases, in that order; junction bases with no gene match: 6. Germline values: CDR1 MNHNS, CDR2 SASEGT.

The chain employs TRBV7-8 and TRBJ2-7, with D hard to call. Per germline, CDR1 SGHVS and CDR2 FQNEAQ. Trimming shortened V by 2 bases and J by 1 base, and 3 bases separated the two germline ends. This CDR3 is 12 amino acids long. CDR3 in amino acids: CASSLTSYEQYF. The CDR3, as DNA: TGTGCCAGCAGCTTAACGTCCTACGAGCAGTACTTC.

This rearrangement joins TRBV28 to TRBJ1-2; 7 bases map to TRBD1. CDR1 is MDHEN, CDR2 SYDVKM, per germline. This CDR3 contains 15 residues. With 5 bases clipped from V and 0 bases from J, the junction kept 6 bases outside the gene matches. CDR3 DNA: TGTGCCAGCAGTCCCGGGACAGCCTCTAACTATGGCTACACCTTC. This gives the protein CASSPGTASNYGYTF.

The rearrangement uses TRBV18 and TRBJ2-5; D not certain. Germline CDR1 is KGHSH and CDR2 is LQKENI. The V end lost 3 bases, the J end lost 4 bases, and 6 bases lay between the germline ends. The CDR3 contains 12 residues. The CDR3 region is CASSPKAETQYF. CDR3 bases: TGTGCCAGCTCACCGAAGGCAGAGACCCAGTACTTC. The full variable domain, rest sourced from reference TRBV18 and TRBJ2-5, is NAGVMQNPRHLVRRRGQEARLRCSPMKGHSHVYWYRQLPEEGLKFMVYLQKENIIDESGMPKERFSAEFPKEGPSILRIQQVVRGDSAAYFCASSPKAETQYFGPGTRLLVL.

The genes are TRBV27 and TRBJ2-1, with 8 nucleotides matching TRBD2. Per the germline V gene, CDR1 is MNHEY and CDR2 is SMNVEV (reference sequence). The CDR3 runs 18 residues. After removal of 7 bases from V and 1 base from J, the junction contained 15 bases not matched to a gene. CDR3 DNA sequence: TGTGCCAGCAAATCCCTACTTGCTAGCGGGCCTTCCTACAATGAGCAGTTCTTC. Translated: CASKSLLASGPSYNEQFF.